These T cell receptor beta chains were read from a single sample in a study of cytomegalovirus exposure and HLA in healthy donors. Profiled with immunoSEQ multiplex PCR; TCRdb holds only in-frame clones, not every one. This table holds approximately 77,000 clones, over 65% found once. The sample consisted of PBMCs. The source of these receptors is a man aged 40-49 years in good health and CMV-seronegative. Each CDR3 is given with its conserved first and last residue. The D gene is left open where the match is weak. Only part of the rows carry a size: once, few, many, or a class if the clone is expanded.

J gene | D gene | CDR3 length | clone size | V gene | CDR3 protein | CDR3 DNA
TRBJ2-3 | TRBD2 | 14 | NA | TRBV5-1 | CASSLAGRGDTQYF | TGCGCCAGCAGCTTGGCCGGGAGGGGAGATACGCAGTATTTT
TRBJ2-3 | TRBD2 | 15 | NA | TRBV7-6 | CASSSLADSTDTQYF | TGTGCCAGCAGCTCGCTAGCGGATAGCACAGATACGCAGTATTTT
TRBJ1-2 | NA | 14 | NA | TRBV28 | CASSLSGTIYGYTF | TGTGCCAGCAGTTTATCCGGGACTATCTATGGCTACACCTTC
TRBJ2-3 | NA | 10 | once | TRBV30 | CAFSTDTQYF | TGTGCCTTCTCCACAGATACGCAGTATTTT
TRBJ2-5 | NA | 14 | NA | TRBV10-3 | CAIGSGSRDIVQYF | TGTGCCATCGGAAGCGGCTCCCGCGATATCGTTCAGTACTTC
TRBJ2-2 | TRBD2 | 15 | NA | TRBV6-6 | CASGRGGRAAGELFF | TGTGCCAGTGGTCGGGGCGGGAGGGCTGCCGGGGAGCTGTTTTTT
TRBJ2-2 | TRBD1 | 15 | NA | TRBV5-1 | CASSLGQGNTGELFF | TGCGCCAGCAGCTTGGGACAGGGGAACACCGGGGAGCTGTTTTTT
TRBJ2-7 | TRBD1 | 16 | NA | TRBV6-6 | CASSHKPGQGFYEQYF | TGTGCCAGCAGTCACAAGCCGGGACAGGGGTTCTACGAGCAGTACTTC
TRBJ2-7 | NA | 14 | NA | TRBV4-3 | CASSQDPGSYEQYF | TGCGCCAGCAGCCAAGACCCGGGGTCCTACGAGCAGTACTTC
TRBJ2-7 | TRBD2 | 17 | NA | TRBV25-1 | CASSEYRKTSGPYEQYF | TGTGCCAGCAGTGAATACCGCAAGACTAGCGGGCCCTACGAGCAGTACTTC
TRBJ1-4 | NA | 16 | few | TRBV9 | CASSVGVADFNEKLFF | TGTGCCAGCAGCGTTGGGGTCGCGGACTTTAATGAAAAACTGTTTTTT
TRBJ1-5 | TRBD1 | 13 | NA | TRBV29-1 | CSVLDRGIQPQHF | TGCAGCGTTCTGGACAGGGGGATTCAGCCCCAGCATTTT
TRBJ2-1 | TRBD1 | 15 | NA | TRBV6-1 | CASSLRDRDIDEQFF | TGTGCCAGCAGCCTCCGGGACAGGGATATCGATGAGCAGTTCTTC
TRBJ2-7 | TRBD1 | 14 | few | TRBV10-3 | CATQPGQGTYEQYF | TGTGCCACACAACCGGGACAGGGTACCTACGAGCAGTACTTC
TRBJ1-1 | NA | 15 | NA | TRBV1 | CTSRLNRGNDTEAFF | TGCACCAGCAGACTAAACAGGGGTAATGACACTGAAGCTTTCTTT
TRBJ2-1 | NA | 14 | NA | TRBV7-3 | CASSSQAGINEQFF | TGTGCCAGCAGCTCCCAGGCGGGGATCAATGAGCAGTTCTTC
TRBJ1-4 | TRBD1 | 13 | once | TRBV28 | CASRGTGGEKLFF | TGTGCCAGCAGGGGGACAGGGGGAGAAAAACTGTTTTTT
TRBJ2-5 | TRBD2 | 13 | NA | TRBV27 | CASSPWGGETQYF | TGTGCCAGCAGCCCTTGGGGGGGGGAGACCCAGTACTTC
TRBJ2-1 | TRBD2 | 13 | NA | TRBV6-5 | CASRGLAGNEQFF | TGTGCCAGCAGGGGACTAGCGGGCAATGAGCAGTTCTTC
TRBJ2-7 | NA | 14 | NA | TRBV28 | CASSSTGNPYEQYF | TGTGCCAGCAGTTCCACAGGCAATCCCTACGAGCAGTACTTC
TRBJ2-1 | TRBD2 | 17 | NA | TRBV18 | CASSPPQTSGSYNEQFF | TGTGCCAGCTCACCACCGCAGACTAGCGGGAGTTACAATGAGCAGTTCTTC
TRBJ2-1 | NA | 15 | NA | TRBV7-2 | CASSLTLPTNNEQFF | TGTGCCAGCAGCTTAACACTACCGACGAACAATGAGCAGTTCTTC
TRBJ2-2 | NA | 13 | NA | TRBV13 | CASSSLNTGELFF | TGTGCCAGCAGCTCTCTGAACACCGGGGAGCTGTTTTTT
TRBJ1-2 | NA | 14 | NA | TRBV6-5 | CASSPTGRPYGYTF | TGTGCCAGCAGCCCTACAGGGCGTCCCTATGGCTACACCTTC
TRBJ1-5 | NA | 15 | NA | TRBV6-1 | CASSSGGPGNQPQHF | TGTGCCAGCAGTTCCGGGGGGCCCGGGAATCAGCCCCAGCATTTT
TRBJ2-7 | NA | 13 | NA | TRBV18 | CASSPRESYEQYF | TGTGCCAGCTCACCGCGGGAATCCTACGAGCAGTACTTC
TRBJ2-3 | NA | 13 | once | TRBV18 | CASSPRLEDTQYF | TGTGCCAGCTCACCAAGACTAGAGGATACGCAGTATTTT
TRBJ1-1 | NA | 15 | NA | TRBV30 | CAWSVGGVMNTEAFF | TGTGCCTGGAGTGTTGGGGGGGTAATGAACACTGAAGCTTTCTTT
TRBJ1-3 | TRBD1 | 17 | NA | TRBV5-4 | CASSLADRVSSGNTIYF | TGTGCCAGCAGCTTGGCCGACAGGGTAAGTTCTGGAAACACCATATATTTT
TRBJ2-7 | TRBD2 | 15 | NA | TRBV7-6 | CASSSSLAGLYEQYF | TGTGCCAGCTCTTCGTCCCTAGCGGGTTTGTACGAGCAGTACTTC
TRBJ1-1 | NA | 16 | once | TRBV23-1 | CASSQSTKGPNTEAFF | TGCGCCAGCAGTCAATCGACAAAGGGGCCGAACACTGAAGCTTTCTTT
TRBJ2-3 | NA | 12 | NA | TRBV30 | CAWSVSLDTQYF | TGTGCCTGGAGTGTTAGCCTGGATACGCAGTATTTT
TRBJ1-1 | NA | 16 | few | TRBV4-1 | CASSQQPPQGRTEAFF | TGCGCCAGCAGCCAACAGCCCCCCCAGGGAAGGACTGAAGCTTTCTTT
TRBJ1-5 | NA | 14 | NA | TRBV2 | CASSPLGSNQPQHF | TGTGCCAGCAGCCCCCTGGGCAGCAATCAGCCCCAGCATTTT
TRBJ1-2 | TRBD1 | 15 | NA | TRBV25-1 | CASSVGQGAGYGYTF | TGTGCCAGCAGTGTAGGACAGGGGGCCGGCTATGGCTACACCTTC
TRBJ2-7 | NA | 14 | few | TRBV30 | CAWSEGPQPGEQYF | TGTGCCTGGAGTGAGGGGCCTCAGCCCGGCGAGCAGTACTTC
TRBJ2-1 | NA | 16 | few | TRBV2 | CATPRAEGLVNNEQFF | TGTGCCACCCCTCGGGCAGAGGGACTGGTTAACAATGAGCAGTTCTTC
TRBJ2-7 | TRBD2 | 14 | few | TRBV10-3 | CAISALSGRDEQYF | TGTGCCATCAGCGCCCTTAGCGGGAGGGACGAGCAGTACTTC
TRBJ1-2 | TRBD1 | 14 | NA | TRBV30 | CAWSFDRGNYGYTF | TGTGCCTGGAGTTTTGACAGGGGAAACTATGGCTACACCTTC
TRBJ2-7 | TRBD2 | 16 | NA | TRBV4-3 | CASSQDLAGGPYEQYF | TGCGCCAGCAGCCAAGACCTAGCGGGAGGGCCCTACGAGCAGTACTTC
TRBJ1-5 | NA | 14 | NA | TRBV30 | CAWSGGGAAQPQHF | TGTGCCTGGAGTGGTGGGGGCGCGGCTCAGCCCCAGCATTTT
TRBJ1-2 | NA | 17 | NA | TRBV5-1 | CASSLLFRGETSYGYTF | TGCGCCAGCAGCTTGCTCTTCCGGGGAGAGACAAGCTATGGCTACACCTTC
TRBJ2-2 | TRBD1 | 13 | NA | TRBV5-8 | CASSRTGVGELFF | TGTGCCAGCAGCCGTACAGGGGTCGGGGAGCTGTTTTTT
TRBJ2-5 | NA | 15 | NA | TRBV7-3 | CASSLTGLSGETQYF | TGTGCCAGCAGCTTAACGGGACTCTCCGGGGAGACCCAGTACTTC
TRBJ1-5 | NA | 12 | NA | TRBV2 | CATTNSNQPQHF | TGTGCCACTACGAATAGCAATCAGCCCCAGCATTTT